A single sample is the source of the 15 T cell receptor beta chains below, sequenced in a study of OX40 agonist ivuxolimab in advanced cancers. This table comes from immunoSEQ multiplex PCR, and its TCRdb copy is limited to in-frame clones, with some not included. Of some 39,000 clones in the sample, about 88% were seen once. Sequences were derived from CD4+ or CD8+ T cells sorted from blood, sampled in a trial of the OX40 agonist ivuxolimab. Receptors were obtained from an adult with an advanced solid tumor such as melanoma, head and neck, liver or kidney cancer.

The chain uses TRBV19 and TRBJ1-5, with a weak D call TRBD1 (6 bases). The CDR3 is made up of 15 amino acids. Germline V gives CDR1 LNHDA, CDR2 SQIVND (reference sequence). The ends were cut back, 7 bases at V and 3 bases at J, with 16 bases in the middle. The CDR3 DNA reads TGTGCCAGTAATTCTCCAGGGGTTGACAATCAGCCCCAGCATTTT. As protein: CASNSPGVDNQPQHF.

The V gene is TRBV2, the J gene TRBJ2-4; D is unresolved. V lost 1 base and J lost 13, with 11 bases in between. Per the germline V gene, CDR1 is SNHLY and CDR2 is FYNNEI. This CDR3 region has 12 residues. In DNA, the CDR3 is TGTGCCAGCAGTGAAGGGGATAGGCTCCAGTACTTC. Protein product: CASSEGDRLQYF. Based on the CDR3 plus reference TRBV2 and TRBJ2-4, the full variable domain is EPEVTQTPSHQVTQMGQEVILRCVPISNHLYFYWYRQILGQKVEFLVSFYNNEISEKSEIFDDQFSVERPDGSNFTLKIRSTKLEDSAMYFCASSEGDRLQYFGAGTRLSVL.

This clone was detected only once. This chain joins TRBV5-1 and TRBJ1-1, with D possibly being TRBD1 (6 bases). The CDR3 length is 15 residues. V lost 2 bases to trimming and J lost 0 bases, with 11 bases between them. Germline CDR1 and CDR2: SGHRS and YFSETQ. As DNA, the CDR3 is TGCGCCAGCAGCTTAGATGGACAGATGAACACTGAAGCTTTCTTT. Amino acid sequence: CASSLDGQMNTEAFF.

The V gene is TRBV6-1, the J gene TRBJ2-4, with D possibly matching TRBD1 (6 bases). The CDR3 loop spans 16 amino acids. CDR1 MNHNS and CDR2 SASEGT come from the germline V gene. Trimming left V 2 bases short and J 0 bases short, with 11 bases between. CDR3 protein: CASSESGQLAKNIQYF. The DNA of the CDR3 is TGTGCCAGCAGTGAATCGGGACAACTAGCCAAAAACATTCAGTACTTC.

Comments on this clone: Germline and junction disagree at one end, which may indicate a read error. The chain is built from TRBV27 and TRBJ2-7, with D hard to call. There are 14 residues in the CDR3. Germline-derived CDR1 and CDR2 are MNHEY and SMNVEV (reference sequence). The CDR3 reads CASSPASSSYEQCF. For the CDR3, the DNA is TGTGCCAGCAGTCCAGCCTCGAGCTCCTACGAGCAGTGCTTC.

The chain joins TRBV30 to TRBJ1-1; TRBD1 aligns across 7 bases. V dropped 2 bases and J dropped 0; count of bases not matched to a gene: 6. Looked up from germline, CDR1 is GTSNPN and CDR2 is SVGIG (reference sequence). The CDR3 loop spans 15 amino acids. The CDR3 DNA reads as TGTGCCTGGAGTCTCAGGGGGTTGATGAACACTGAAGCTTTCTTT. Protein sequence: CAWSLRGLMNTEAFF.

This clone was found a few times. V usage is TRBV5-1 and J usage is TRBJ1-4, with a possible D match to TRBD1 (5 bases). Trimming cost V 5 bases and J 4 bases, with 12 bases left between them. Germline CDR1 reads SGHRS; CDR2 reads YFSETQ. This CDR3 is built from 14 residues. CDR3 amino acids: CASRHEGFNEKLFF. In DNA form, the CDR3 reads TGCGCCAGCAGACATGAGGGGTTTAATGAAAAACTGTTTTTT.

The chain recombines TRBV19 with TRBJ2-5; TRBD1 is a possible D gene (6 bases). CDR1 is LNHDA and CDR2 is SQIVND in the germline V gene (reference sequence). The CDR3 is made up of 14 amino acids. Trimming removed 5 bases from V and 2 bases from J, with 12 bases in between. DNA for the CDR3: TGTGCCAGTAGTTCCCACAGGGTACAAGAGACCCAGTACTTC. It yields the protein CASSSHRVQETQYF.

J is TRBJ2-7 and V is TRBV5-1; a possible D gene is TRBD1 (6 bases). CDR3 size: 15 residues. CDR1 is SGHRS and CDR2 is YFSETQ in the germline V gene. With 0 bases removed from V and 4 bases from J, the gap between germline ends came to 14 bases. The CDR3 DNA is TGCGCCAGCAGCTTGGCATTGGGGGCGCTTTACGAGCAGTACTTC. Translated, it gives CASSLALGALYEQYF.

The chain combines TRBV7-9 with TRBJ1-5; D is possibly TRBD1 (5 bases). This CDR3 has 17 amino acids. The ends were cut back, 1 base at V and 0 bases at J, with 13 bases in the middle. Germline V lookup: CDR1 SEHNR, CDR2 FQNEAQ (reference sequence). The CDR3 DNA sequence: TGTGCCAGCAGCTTAGTGCTGGACACAAATAGCAATCAGCCCCAGCATTTT. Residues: CASSLVLDTNSNQPQHF.

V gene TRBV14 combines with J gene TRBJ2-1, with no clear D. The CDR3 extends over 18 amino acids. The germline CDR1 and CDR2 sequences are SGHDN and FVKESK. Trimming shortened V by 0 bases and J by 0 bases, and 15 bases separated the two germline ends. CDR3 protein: CASSQDFFAASSYNEQFF. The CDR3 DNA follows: TGTGCCAGCAGCCAAGATTTTTTCGCAGCGTCCTCCTACAATGAGCAGTTCTTC.

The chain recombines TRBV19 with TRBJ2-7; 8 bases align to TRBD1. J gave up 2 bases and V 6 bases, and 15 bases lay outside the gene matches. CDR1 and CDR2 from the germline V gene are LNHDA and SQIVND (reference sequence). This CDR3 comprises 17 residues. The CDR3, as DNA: TGTGCCAGTAGCCACCTTCGACAGGGGAGGATCCCCTACGAGCAGTACTTC. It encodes CASSHLRQGRIPYEQYF.

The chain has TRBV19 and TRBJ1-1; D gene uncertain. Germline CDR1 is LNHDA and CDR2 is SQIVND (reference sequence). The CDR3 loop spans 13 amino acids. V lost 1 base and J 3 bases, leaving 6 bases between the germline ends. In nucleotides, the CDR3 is TGTGCCAGTAGTATAGGTTGGGACACTGAAGCTTTCTTT. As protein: CASSIGWDTEAFF.

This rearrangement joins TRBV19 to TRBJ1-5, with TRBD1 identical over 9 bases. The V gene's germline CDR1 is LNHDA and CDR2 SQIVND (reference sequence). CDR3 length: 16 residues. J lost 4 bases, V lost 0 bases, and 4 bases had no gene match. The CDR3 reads CASSIDRDRVNQPQHF. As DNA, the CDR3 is TGTGCCAGTAGTATAGATCGGGACAGGGTTAATCAGCCCCAGCATTTT.

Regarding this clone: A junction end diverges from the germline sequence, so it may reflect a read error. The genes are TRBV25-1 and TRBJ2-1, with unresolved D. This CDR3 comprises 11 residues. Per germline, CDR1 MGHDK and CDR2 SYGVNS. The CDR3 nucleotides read TGTGCCAGCAGTGGATACAATAAGCAGTTCTTC. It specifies CASSGYNKQFF.